This TCR beta chain was documented in a study of CD8 T cells in ankylosing spondylitis. CDR3 size: 13 residues. Between the trimmed V and J ends, which lost 2 bases and 5 bases, there was a span of 7 bases. From germline, CDR1 is MNHEY and CDR2 SVGEGT. This clonotype was detected only once. Its antigen is currently unknown. TCRdb re-called the 5' RACE reads through MiXCR, storing one row per CDR3 protein. Counted here are some 840,000 distinct CDR3 sequences, about an eighth occurring once; the ten biggest clones make up approximately 0.51%. Study-wide findings and caveats: What appeared characteristic of ankylosing spondylitis blood was a TCR beta motif of fewer than ten highly homologous variants.

The sequence was obtained from a male donor with ankylosing spondylitis. The chain combines TRBV6-2 or TRBV6-3 with TRBJ2-1; D is unresolved. Sequenced: blood, either unsorted or a sorted T cell fraction (not recorded which). CDR3 nucleotides: TGTGCCAGCAGTTACAGCCGTAACAATGAGCAGTTCTTC. Residues: CASSYSRNNEQFF.